This T cell receptor (beta chain) derives from a study of blood T cell repertoires in COVID-19. Profiled with immunoSEQ multiplex PCR; TCRdb holds only in-frame clones, not every one. The table records roughly 160,000 clones, approximately 84% of them present only once. This clonotype was obtained from a woman at least 80 years old with COVID-19, enrolled during active disease. The sequenced material came from peripheral blood.

In DNA form, the CDR3 reads TGCGCCAGCAGCTTTGGACTAGCGGGAGGGCACGAGCAGTACTTC. Protein: CASSFGLAGGHEQYF. The chain joins TRBV5-1 to TRBJ2-7, with 15 bases matching TRBD2. The CDR3 loop spans 15 amino acids. V trimming: 2 bases; J trimming: 5 bases; junction bases outside the gene matches: 2. Germline V gene data show CDR1 as SGHRS and CDR2 as YFSETQ.